This TCR beta chain was observed in a study of T cell repertoires in cytomegalovirus infection. Study information: CMV epitopes that were recently identified and HLA-C-restricted were used alongside well-studied HLA-B-restricted ones. Public TCR beta signatures indicated both CMV infection and matching HLA type. Study results and caveats: CMV carriers with the relevant HLA were identified by cumulative public TCR beta family frequency. What dominated the ex vivo response were HLA-C-restricted CMV-specific TCR beta clonotypes.

This CDR3 has 13 amino acids. The germline V and J ends were trimmed by 7 bases and 2 bases, with 11 bases remaining between them. Germline CDR1 SGHTA, CDR2 FQGTGA. TCRdb independently ran MiXCR on the reads; one entry per CDR3 protein. Among around 770,000 distinct CDR3 sequences, just under 30% were seen once, and the ten largest hold around 13%. This clonotype came up a few times. Its antigen is not known. This clonotype was obtained from a human donor in good health (CMV status not recorded). Some clones in this sample may be carry-over from other donors' samples. Sequencing was performed on cultured CD8+ T cells from PBMCs, taken from culture after CMV antigen stimulation. The V call is TRBV7-3, the J call TRBJ2-5, with a tentative D call TRBD2 (6 bases). CDR3 DNA: TGTGCCAGCACGCCTAGCGTTCAAGAGACCCAGTACTTC. As protein: CASTPSVQETQYF. The variable domain in full, completed from reference TRBV7-3 and TRBJ2-5, reads GAGVSQTPSNKVTEKGKYVELRCDPISGHTALYWYRQSLGQGPEFLIYFQGTGAADDSGLPNDRFFAVRPEGSVSTLKIQRTERGDSAVYLCASTPSVQETQYFGPGTRLLVL.